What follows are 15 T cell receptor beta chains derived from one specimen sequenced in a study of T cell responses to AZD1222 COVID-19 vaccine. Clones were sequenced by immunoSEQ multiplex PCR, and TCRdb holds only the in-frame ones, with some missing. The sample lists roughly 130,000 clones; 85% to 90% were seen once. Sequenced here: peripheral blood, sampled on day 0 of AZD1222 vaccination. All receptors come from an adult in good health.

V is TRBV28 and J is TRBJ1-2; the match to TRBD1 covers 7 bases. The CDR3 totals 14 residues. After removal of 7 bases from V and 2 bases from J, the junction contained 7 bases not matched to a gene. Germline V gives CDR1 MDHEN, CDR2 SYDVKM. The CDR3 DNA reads TGTGCCAGCACCCGAGGGGGACAGAACTATGGCTACACCTTC. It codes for CASTRGGQNYGYTF.

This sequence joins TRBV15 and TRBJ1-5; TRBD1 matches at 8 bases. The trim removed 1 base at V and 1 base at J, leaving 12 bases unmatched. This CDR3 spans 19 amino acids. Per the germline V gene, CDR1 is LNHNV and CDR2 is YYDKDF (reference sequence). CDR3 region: CATSRAATGARGSNQPQHF. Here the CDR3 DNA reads TGTGCCACCAGCAGAGCCGCGACAGGGGCGAGGGGCAGCAATCAGCCCCAGCATTTT. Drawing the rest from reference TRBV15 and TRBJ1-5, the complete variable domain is DAMVIQNPRYQVTQFGKPVTLSCSQTLNHNVMYWYQQKSSQAPKLLFHYYDKDFNNEADTPDNFQSRRPNTSFCFLDIRSPGLGDTAMYLCATSRAATGARGSNQPQHFGDGTRLSIL.

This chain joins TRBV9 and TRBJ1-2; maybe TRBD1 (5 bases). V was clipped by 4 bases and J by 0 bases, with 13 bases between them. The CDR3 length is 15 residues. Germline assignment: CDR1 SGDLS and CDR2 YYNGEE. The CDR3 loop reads CASSPGLPANYGYTF. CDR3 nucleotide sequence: TGTGCCAGCAGCCCGGGACTCCCAGCTAACTATGGCTACACCTTC.

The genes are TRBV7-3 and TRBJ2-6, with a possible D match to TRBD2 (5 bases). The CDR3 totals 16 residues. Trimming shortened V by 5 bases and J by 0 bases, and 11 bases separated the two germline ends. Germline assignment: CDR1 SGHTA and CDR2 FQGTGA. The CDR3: CASSPRTFSGANVLTF. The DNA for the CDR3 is TGTGCCAGCAGCCCTCGGACTTTCTCTGGGGCCAACGTCCTGACTTTC.

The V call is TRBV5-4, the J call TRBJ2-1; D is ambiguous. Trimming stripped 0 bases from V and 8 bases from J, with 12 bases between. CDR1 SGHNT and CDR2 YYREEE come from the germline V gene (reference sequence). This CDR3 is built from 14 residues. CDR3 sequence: CASSLVPQSHEQFF. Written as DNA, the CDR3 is TGTGCCAGCAGCTTGGTCCCACAGAGCCATGAGCAGTTCTTC.

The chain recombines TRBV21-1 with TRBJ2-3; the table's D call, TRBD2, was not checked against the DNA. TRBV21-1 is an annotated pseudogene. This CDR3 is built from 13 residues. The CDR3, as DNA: TGTGCCAGCAGCCCTTCGGACTCGGCTACGCAGTATTTT. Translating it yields CASSPSDSATQYF.

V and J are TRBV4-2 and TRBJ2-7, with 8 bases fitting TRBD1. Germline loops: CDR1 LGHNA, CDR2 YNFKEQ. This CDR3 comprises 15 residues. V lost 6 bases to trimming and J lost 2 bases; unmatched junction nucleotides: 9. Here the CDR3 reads CASRIAGTGPYEQYF. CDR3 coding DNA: TGTGCCAGCAGGATAGCCGGGACAGGCCCCTACGAGCAGTACTTC.

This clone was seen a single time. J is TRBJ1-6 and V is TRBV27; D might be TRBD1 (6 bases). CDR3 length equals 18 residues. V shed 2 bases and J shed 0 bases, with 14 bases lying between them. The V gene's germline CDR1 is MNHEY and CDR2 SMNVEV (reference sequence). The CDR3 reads CASSLTGGESSYNSPLHF. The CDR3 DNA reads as TGTGCCAGCAGTTTAACCGGGGGCGAGAGCTCCTATAATTCACCCCTCCACTTT.

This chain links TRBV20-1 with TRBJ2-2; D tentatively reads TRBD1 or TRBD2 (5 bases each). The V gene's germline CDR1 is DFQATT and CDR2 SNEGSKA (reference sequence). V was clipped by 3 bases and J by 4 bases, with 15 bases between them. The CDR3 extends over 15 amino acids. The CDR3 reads CSASGSGRGTGELFF. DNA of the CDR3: TGCAGTGCTAGTGGGTCGGGACGGGGCACCGGGGAGCTGTTTTTT.

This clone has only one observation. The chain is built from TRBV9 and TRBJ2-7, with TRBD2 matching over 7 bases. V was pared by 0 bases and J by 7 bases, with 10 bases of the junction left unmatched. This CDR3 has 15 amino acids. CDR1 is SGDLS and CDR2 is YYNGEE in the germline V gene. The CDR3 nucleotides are TGTGCCAGCAGCGTAGAGGCGGGGGAGTTTTGGGAGCAGTACTTC. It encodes CASSVEAGEFWEQYF.

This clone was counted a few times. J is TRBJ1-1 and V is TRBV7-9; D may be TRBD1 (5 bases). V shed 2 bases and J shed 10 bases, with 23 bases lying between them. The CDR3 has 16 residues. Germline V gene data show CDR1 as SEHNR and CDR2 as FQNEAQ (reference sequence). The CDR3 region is CASSLYDLEGFGGAFF. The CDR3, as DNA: TGTGCCAGCAGCTTATACGACCTCGAGGGATTTGGGGGAGCTTTCTTT.

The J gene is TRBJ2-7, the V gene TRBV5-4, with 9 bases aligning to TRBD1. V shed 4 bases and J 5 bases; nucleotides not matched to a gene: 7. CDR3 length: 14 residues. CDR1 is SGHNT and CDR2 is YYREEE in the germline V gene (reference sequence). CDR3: CASSPQQGANEQYF. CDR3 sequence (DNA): TGTGCCAGCAGCCCACAACAGGGGGCGAACGAGCAGTACTTC.

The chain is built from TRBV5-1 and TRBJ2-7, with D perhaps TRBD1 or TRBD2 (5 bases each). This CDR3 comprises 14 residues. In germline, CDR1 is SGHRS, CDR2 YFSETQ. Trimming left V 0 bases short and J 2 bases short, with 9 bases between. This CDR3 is CASSLAGTTYEQYF. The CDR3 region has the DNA TGCGCCAGCAGCTTGGCCGGGACGACCTACGAGCAGTACTTC.

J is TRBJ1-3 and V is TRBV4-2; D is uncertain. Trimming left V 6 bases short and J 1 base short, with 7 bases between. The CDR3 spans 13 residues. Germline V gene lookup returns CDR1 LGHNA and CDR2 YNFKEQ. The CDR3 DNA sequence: TGTGCCAGCAGGCCAGGATCTGGAAACACCATATATTTT. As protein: CASRPGSGNTIYF.

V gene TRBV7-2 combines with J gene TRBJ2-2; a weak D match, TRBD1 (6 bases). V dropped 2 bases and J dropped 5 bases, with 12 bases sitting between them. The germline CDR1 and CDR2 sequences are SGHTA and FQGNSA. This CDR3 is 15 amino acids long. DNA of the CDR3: TGTGCCAGCAGCTTATTACAGGGTGAGACCGGGGAGCTGTTTTTT. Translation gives CASSLLQGETGELFF.